This T cell receptor (beta chain) was captured in a study of blood T cell repertoires in COVID-19. At the level of the study: There were acute and convalescent COVID-19 samples, and they came from the United States, Italy and Spain. T cells, B-cell-depleted T cells, or PBMCs provided the cDNA or gDNA that served as material.

This clone was picked up a small number of times. Authors' methods: Counts of nucleated cells, estimated from reference gene primer amplification, were obtained. The table came from immunoSEQ multiplex PCR; TCRdb's copy has only in-frame clones and leaves some out. V, J and clone size reflect that table, while D and trimming were determined from the DNA. The sample contains a few hundred thousand clones, about 88% of which appear only once. Trimming removed 2 bases from V and 0 bases from J; junction bases left unmatched: 4. Germline V gives CDR1 SGDLS, CDR2 YYNGEE. This CDR3 contains 16 residues. Participant-given clinical history determined each cohort assignment.

The sequence came from a woman aged 40 to 50 who had recovered from COVID-19. The V and J genes are TRBV9 and TRBJ1-3; 8 bases are shared with TRBD1. The specimen sequenced was PBMCs or T cells enriched from blood (not recorded which). The CDR3 region is CASSVGQDYSGNTIYF. The CDR3 DNA sequence: TGTGCCAGCAGCGTGGGACAGGATTACTCTGGAAACACCATATATTTT.